This T cell receptor (beta chain) appears in the sequencing data of a study of Ad26.COV2.S vaccination and SARS-CoV-2 variants. The wider study: Donor got 5x10^10 or 1x10^11 viral particles of Ad26.COV2.S. Study-wide results and limits: Once vaccination had occurred, spike-specific CD8+ and CD4+ T cell responses reportedly showed substantial breadth.

Germline loops: CDR1 SGHNT, CDR2 YYREEE (reference sequence). This CDR3 is built from 15 residues. Trimming shortened V by 0 bases and J by 6 bases, and 15 bases separated the two germline ends. Libraries were prepared by immunoSEQ multiplex PCR; TCRdb keeps only in-frame clonotypes and omits some of them. Of 400,000 or so clones listed, about nine tenths are singletons. Treatment specified: roughly 19 received Ad26.COV2.S at low or high dose, single or two shots; 5 received placebo; per-sample allocation not given. The study sampled participants on day 63 after the first vaccine or placebo injection. Vaccine was an Ad26 vector expressing Wuhan-strain SARS-CoV-2 spike. A note on this clone: Its target is unknown.

This clonotype was sampled from a person between 18 and 59 years old who received the Ad26.COV2.S COVID-19 vaccine or a placebo. The sample consisted of peripheral blood, taken in a trial of Ad26.COV2.S vaccine versus placebo. J is TRBJ1-2 and V is TRBV5-4; weak D call: TRBD1 (6 bases). CDR3 sequence reads: CASSLEAGNRDGYTF. CDR3 in DNA: TGTGCCAGCAGCTTGGAAGCGGGTAACAGGGATGGCTACACCTTC.